This T cell receptor (beta chain) was identified in a study of cytotoxic CD8 clonotypes in ibrutinib-treated CLL. Overall study context: IGHV unmutated 17 to 18; relapsed/refractory about a dozen; treatment-naive approximately 16. Among patients, about 25 responded partially and 2 completely; 15 or so then stayed remitted and some twelve progressed after median around 66 months. Whole-study results and caveats: Rare overall, public clonotypes shrank or held steady under therapy. Higher circulating CD8+ T-cell counts strongly accompanied higher baseline clonality, above age-matched healthy donors.

The assay was immunoSEQ multiplex PCR, and TCRdb's table has in-frame clones only and misses some. The sample lists 130,000 to 150,000 clones, about 91% occurring once. A word on this clone: Its specificity is not known.

V lost 2 bases and J lost 3, with 10 bases in between. Germline V gives CDR1 SGHAT, CDR2 FQDESV (reference sequence). CDR3 length: 15 residues. This chain connects TRBV11-1 to TRBJ2-2; possibly TRBD1 or TRBD2 for D (5 bases each). Sequencing used PBMCs, obtained after 12 months of ibrutinib treatment. The origin of this receptor is a human donor with chronic lymphocytic leukemia. CDR3 nucleotides: TGTGCCAGCAGCTTATTGGGGGTAGACACCGGGGAGCTGTTTTTT. It encodes CASSLLGVDTGELFF. Full variable domain (rest looked up from reference TRBV11-1 and TRBJ2-2): EAEVAQSPRYKITEKSQAVAFWCDPISGHATLYWYRQILGQGPELLVQFQDESVVDDSQLPKDRFSAERLKGVDSTLKIQPAELGDSAMYLCASSLLGVDTGELFFGEGSRLTVL.